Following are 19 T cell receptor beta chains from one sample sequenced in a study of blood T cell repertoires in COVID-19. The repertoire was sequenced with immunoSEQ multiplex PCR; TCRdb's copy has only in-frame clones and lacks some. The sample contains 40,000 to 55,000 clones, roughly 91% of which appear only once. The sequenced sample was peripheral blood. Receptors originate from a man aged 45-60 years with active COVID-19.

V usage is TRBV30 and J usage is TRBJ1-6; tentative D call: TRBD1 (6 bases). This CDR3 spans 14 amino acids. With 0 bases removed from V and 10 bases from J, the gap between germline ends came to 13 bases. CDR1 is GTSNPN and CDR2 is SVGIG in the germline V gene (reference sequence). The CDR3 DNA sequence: TGTGCCTGGAGTGTGTTGGGGGCCGGCTCACCCCTCCACTTT. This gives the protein CAWSVLGAGSPLHF. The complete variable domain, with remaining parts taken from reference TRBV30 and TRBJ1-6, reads SQTIHQWPATLVQPVGSPLSLECTVEGTSNPNLYWYRQAAGRGLQLLFYSVGIGQISSEVPQNLSASRPQDRQFILSSKKLLLSDSGFYLCAWSVLGAGSPLHFGNGTRLTVT.

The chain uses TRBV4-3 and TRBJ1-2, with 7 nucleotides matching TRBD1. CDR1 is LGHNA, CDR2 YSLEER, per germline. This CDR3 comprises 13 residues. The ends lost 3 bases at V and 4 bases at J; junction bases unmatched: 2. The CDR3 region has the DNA TGCGCCAGCAGCCAGACAGGGAGCTATGGCTACACCTTC. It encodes CASSQTGSYGYTF.

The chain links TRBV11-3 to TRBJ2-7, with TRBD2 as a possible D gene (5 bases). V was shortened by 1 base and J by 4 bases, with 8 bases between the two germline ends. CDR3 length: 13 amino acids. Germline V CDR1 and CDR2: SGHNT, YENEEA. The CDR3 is CASSLGGRYEQYF. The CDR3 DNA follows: TGTGCCAGCAGCTTAGGAGGGAGATACGAGCAGTACTTC.

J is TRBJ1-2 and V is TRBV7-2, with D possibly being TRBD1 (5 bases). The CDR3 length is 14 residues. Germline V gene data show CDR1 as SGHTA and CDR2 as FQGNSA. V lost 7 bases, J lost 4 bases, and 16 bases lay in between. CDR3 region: CASTPPLDSYGYTF. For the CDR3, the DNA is TGTGCCAGCACCCCTCCCCTCGACAGCTATGGCTACACCTTC.

CDR3 coding DNA: TGCAGCGCCCTTAGGGGGATCCCCCACGAGCAGTACTTC. It is translated as CSALRGIPHEQYF. This sequence joins TRBV29-1 and TRBJ2-7; D is possibly TRBD1 (6 bases). The CDR3 sequence is 13 residues long. The V end was cut by 7 bases, the J end by 5 bases, with 18 bases between. Germline CDR1 is SQVTM and CDR2 is ANQGSEA.

The DNA of the CDR3 is TGTGCCAGCAGTTTGTTAAGGGGAGGTCAGCCCCAGCATTTT. Translated, it gives CASSLLRGGQPQHF. V is TRBV27 and J is TRBJ1-5; possible D gene TRBD1, 5 bases. The CDR3 runs 14 residues. Trimming pared 3 bases from V and 6 bases from J, leaving 12 bases between. Per the germline V gene, CDR1 is MNHEY and CDR2 is SMNVEV (reference sequence).

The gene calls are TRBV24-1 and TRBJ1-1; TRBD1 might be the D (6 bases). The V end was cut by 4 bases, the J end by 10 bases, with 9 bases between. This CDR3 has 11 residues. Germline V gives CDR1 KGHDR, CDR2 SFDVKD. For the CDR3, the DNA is TGTGCCACCAGTGACGGGACATCAGCTTTCTTT. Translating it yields CATSDGTSAFF.

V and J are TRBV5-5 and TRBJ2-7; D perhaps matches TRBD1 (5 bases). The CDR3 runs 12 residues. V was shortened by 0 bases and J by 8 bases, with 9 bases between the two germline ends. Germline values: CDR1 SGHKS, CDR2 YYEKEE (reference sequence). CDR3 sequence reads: CASSLGQYQQYF. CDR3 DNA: TGTGCCAGCAGCTTGGGACAGTACCAGCAGTACTTC.

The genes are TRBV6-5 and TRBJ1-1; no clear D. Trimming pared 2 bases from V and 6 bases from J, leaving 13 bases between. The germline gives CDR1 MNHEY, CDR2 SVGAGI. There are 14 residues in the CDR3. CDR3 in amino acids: CASSYVHGKAEAFF. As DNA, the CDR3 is TGTGCCAGCAGTTACGTACACGGGAAGGCTGAAGCTTTCTTT.

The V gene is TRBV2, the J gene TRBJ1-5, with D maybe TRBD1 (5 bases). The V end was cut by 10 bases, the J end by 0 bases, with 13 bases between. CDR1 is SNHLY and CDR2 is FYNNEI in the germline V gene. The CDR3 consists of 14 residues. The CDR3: CATLGQGSNQPQHF. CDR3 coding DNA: TGTGCCACCCTGGGCCAGGGTAGCAATCAGCCCCAGCATTTT. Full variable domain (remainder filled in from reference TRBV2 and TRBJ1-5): EPEVTQTPSHQVTQMGQEVILRCVPISNHLYFYWYRQILGQKVEFLVSFYNNEISEKSEIFDDQFSVERPDGSNFTLKIRSTKLEDSAMYFCATLGQGSNQPQHFGDGTRLSIL.

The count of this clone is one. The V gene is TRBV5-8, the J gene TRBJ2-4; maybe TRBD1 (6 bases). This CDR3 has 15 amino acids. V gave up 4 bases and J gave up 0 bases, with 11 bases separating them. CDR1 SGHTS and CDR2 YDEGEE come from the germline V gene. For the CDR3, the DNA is TGTGCCAGCAGCGCCCAGGGGTTAGCCAAAAACATTCAGTACTTC. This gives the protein CASSAQGLAKNIQYF. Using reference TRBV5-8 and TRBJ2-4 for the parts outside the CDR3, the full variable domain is EAGVTQSPTHLIKTRGQQATLRCSPISGHTSVYWYQQALGLGLQFLLWYDEGEERNRGNFPPRFSGRQFPNYSSELNVNALELEDSALYLCASSAQGLAKNIQYFGAGTRLSVL.

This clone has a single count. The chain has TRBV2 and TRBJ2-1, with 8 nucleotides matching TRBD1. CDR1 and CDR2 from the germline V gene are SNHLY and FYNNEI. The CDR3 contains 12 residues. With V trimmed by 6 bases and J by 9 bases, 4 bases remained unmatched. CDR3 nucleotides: TGTGCCAGCAGCGGGACAGGTGGTGAGCAGTTCTTC. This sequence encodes CASSGTGGEQFF.

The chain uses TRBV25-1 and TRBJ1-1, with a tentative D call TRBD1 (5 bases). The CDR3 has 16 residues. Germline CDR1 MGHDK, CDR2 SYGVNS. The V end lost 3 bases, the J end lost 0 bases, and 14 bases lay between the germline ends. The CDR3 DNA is TGTGCCAGCAGTGATTCGGGGGTGCGGGTGAACACTGAAGCTTTCTTT. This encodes CASSDSGVRVNTEAFF.

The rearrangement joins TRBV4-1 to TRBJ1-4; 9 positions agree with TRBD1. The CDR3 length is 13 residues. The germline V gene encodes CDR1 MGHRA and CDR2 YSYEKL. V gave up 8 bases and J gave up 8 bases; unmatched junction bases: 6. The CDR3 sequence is CASGRDRDEKLFF. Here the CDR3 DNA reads TGCGCCAGCGGTCGGGACAGGGACGAAAAACTGTTTTTT.

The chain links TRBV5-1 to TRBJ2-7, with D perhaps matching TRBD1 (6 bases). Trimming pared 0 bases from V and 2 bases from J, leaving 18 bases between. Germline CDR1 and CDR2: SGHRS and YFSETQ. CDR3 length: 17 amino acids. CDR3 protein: CASSLAPGTPEAYEQYF. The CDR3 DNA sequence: TGCGCCAGCAGCTTGGCCCCCGGGACACCTGAAGCCTACGAGCAGTACTTC.

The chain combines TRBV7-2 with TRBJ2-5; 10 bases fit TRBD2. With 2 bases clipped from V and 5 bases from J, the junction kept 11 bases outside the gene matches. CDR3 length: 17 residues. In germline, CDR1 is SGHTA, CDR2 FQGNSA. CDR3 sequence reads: CASSLPVAGGGTETQYF. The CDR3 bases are TGTGCCAGCAGCTTACCCGTAGCGGGGGGAGGTACGGAGACCCAGTACTTC.

As DNA, the CDR3 is TGTGCCAGCAGCTTTTATAGCAATCAGCCCCAGCATTTT. Encoded protein: CASSFYSNQPQHF. J is TRBJ1-5 and V is TRBV7-2; D is unresolved. The CDR3 runs to 13 residues. Germline assignment: CDR1 SGHTA and CDR2 FQGNSA. V was cut by 3 bases and J by 0 bases, with 3 bases left in between.

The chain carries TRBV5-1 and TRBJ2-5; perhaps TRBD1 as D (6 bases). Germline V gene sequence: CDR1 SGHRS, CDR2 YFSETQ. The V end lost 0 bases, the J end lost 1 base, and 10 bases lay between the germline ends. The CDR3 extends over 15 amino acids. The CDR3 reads CASSLERTAQETQYF. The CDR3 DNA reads TGCGCCAGCAGCTTGGAAAGGACAGCCCAAGAGACCCAGTACTTC.

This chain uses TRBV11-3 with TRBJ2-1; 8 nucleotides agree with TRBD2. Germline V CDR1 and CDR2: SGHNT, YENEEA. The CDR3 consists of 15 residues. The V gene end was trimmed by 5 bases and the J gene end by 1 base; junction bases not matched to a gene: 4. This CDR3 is CASSPRGGSYNEQFF. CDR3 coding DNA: TGTGCCAGCAGCCCCCGGGGGGGATCCTACAATGAGCAGTTCTTC.